This passage covers 7 T cell receptor beta chains from one sample sequenced in a study of control samples from healthy donors and cancer patients. Profiling relied on immunoSEQ multiplex PCR, and the TCRdb table lists in-frame clones only, not all of them. The sample has tens of thousands of clones, 90% to 95% seen once; the top ten hold around 1%. What was sequenced was blood. The receptors were sampled from a woman between 25 and 40 years old in good health.

J is TRBJ1-2 and V is TRBV14, with D hard to call. CDR3 length: 15 residues. The V end lost 0 bases, the J end lost 0 bases, and 8 bases lay between the germline ends. In germline, CDR1 is SGHDN, CDR2 FVKESK. The CDR3 DNA follows: TGTGCCAGCAGCCAAGAGGCAGACACTAACTATGGCTACACCTTC. This codes for CASSQEADTNYGYTF.

This chain connects TRBV7-9 to TRBJ2-6; D is undetermined. This CDR3 has 11 residues. Germline CDR1 SEHNR, CDR2 FQNEAQ (reference sequence). The V end was cut by 10 bases, the J end by 12 bases, with 13 bases between. CDR3 bases: TGTGCCATCCAGACGAAGGGCGTCCTGACTTTC. Its translation: CAIQTKGVLTF.

The chain has TRBV5-1 and TRBJ2-5, with 10 bases aligning to TRBD1. In germline, CDR1 is SGHRS, CDR2 YFSETQ. The J segment lost 9 bases and the V segment lost 2 bases, leaving 7 bases of the junction unmatched. The CDR3 length is 14 residues. The CDR3 is CASSFGQGERSQYF. The CDR3 DNA sequence: TGCGCCAGCAGCTTCGGACAGGGGGAGAGGTCCCAGTACTTC. Full variable domain (missing parts from reference TRBV5-1 and TRBJ2-5): KAGVTQTPRYLIKTRGQQVTLSCSPISGHRSVSWYQQTPGQGLQFLFEYFSETQRNKGNFPGRFSGRQFSNSRSEMNVSTLELGDSALYLCASSFGQGERSQYFGPGTRLLVL.

The V call is TRBV6-6, the J call TRBJ2-7; no clear D gene. Trimming removed 2 bases at V and 3 bases at J, with 8 bases between. The CDR3 is made up of 13 amino acids. CDR1 and CDR2 (germline): MNHNY, SVGAGI (reference sequence). CDR3 amino acids: CASSYLPGYEQYF. CDR3 DNA: TGTGCCAGCAGTTACCTCCCGGGCTACGAGCAGTACTTC.

The chain combines TRBV5-1 with TRBJ1-4, with D possibly being TRBD1 (5 bases). This CDR3 is built from 18 residues. V lost 4 bases to trimming and J lost 3 bases, with 22 bases between them. Germline lookup yields CDR1 SGHRS and CDR2 YFSETQ. For the CDR3, the DNA is TGCGCCAGCAGCCCCCGCGGGGCCTCGGGCGGGGCTAATGAAAAACTGTTTTTT. It is translated as CASSPRGASGGANEKLFF.

The chain is built from TRBV4-1 and TRBJ2-7, with a tentative D call TRBD1 (6 bases). V lost 1 base to trimming and J lost 1 base, with 8 bases between them. Germline assignment: CDR1 MGHRA and CDR2 YSYEKL. This CDR3 contains 14 residues. The chain's CDR3 is CASSQVDSSYEQYF. For the CDR3, the DNA is TGCGCCAGCAGCCAAGTGGACAGTTCCTACGAGCAGTACTTC.

The V gene is TRBV19, the J gene TRBJ1-6, with TRBD1 identical over 9 bases. Germline lookup yields CDR1 LNHDA and CDR2 SQIVND (reference sequence). This CDR3 comprises 15 residues. J lost 9 bases, V lost 7 bases, and 10 bases had no gene match. This chain's CDR3 is CASTREQGAGSPLHF. The CDR3 DNA reads as TGTGCCAGTACGAGAGAACAGGGGGCAGGTTCACCCCTCCACTTT.